What follows are 10 T cell receptor beta chains derived from one specimen sequenced in a study of molecular identifiers for immune sequencing clone quantification. TCRdb analysed the PCR reads with MiXCR anew, one entry per CDR3 protein. This table has around 65,000 distinct CDR3 sequences, approximately 17% appearing once. Sequencing input: naive CD8+ T cells from blood, with Jurkat cell RNA spiked in. The sample's subset: FACS-sorted CD8+CD4-CCR7+CD45RA+ naive T cells. The receptors were sampled from a human donor in good health. Some libraries in this study had Jurkat cell RNA spiked in.

This clonotype was recorded many times. This chain connects TRBV11-2 to TRBJ2-1; TRBD2 matches 10 bases. The CDR3 totals 16 residues. J lost 2 bases, V lost 6 bases, and 7 bases had no gene match. Germline V gene lookup returns CDR1 SGHAT and CDR2 FQNNGV. CDR3 residues: CASSSPAGGAYNEQFF. The CDR3 region has the DNA TGTGCCAGCAGTTCCCCAGCGGGAGGGGCCTACAATGAGCAGTTCTTC.

Regarding this clonotype: Just one base apart from a much larger clone, this may be a read error. The chain uses TRBV6-5 and TRBJ2-2; the D gene is possibly TRBD2 (5 bases). This CDR3 comprises 13 residues. From germline, CDR1 is MNHEY and CDR2 SVGAGI. Here the CDR3 reads CASSYYFTGELLF. The CDR3 nucleotides read TGTGCCAGCAGTTACTACTTCACCGGGGAGCTGCTTTTT.

Comment on this clonotype: This could be a read error, since a much larger clone is one nucleotide away. The rearrangement uses TRBV2 and TRBJ1-1, with 7 nucleotides matching TRBD1. V shed 8 bases, J shed 4 bases, and the junction held 13 bases outside the gene matches. This CDR3 region has 15 residues. Germline assignment: CDR1 SNHLY and CDR2 FYNNEI. The CDR3 loop reads CASFRPGGLSTEAFF. Written as DNA, the CDR3 is TGTGCCAGCTTCAGGCCAGGGGGACTGAGCACTGAAGCTTTCTTT.

CDR3 nucleotides: TGTGCCAGCAGGGGAGCCTTTAATGAAAAACTGTTTTTT. This codes for CASRGAFNEKLFF. This chain links TRBV27 with TRBJ1-4; no clear D. The CDR3 totals 13 residues. V was clipped by 6 bases and J by 4 bases, with 9 bases between them. Germline V gene sequence: CDR1 MNHEY, CDR2 SMNVEV (reference sequence).

This clonotype has more than one count but fewer than ten. A much more abundant neighbour one base away suggests this may be a read error. The chain couples TRBV11-2 to TRBJ2-2; TRBD2 matches at 7 bases. This CDR3 is 17 amino acids long. Per germline, CDR1 SGHAT and CDR2 FQNNGV. The CDR3 DNA sequence: TGTGCCAGCAGCTTATGGGAGGGAGGGCCTGACACCGGGGAGCTGCTTTTT. Translating it yields CASSLWEGGPDTGELLF.

Ten or more counts support this clonotype. The chain joins TRBV5-1 to TRBJ2-7; D is unclear. The CDR3 is 14 amino acids. Per the germline V gene, CDR1 is SGHRS and CDR2 is YFSETQ. V lost 0 bases and J 0 bases, leaving 7 bases between the germline ends. The CDR3 DNA follows: TGCGCCAGCAGCTTGGAACAGCCCTCCTACGAGCAGTACTTC. Protein sequence: CASSLEQPSYEQYF.

This clonotype was seen ten or more times. This chain joins TRBV29-1 and TRBJ2-3; unclear D gene. The CDR3 consists of 18 residues. Trimming pared 0 bases from V and 0 bases from J, leaving 19 bases between. Looked up from germline, CDR1 is SQVTM and CDR2 is ANQGSEA. In DNA, the CDR3 is TGCAGCGTTGAAGATCTGAGAGCTAGAATAAGTAGCACAGATACGCAGTATTTT. Translation gives CSVEDLRARISSTDTQYF.

Remarks on this clonotype: A clone one base away is much larger, so this may be a read error. This chain links TRBV7-9 with TRBJ2-6; the D gene is possibly TRBD1 (5 bases). Germline V CDR1 and CDR2: SEHNR, FQNEAQ (reference sequence). The CDR3 is 16 amino acids. Here the CDR3 reads CASSLGMGSGASVLTF. The CDR3 DNA follows: TGTGCCAGCAGCTTAGGTATGGGCTCTGGGGCCAGCGTCCTGACTTTC. Full variable domain (remainder filled in from reference TRBV7-9 and TRBJ2-6): DTGVSQNPRHKITKRGQNVTFRCDPISEHNRLYWYRQTLGQGPEFLTYFQNEAQLEKSRLLSDRFSAERPKGSFSTLEIQRTEQGDSAMYLCASSLGMGSGASVLTFGAGSRLTVL.

Ten or more counts support this clonotype. The rearrangement uses TRBV11-3 and TRBJ2-1; tentative D call: TRBD1 (6 bases). This CDR3 region has 16 residues. V lost 0 bases, J lost 0 bases, and 9 bases lay in between. Germline CDR1 reads SGHNT; CDR2 reads YENEEA. CDR3 DNA sequence: TGTGCCAGCAGCTTAGAAGGGACAAACTCCTACAATGAGCAGTTCTTC. Residues: CASSLEGTNSYNEQFF.

Of note for this clonotype: A much larger clone sits a single nucleotide away, making a read error possible. This sequence joins TRBV9 and TRBJ2-2; D not resolved. Germline lookup yields CDR1 SGDLS and CDR2 YYNGEE. The CDR3 has 12 amino acids. Deletions cut 4 bases from V and 3 bases from J, with 4 bases between. Here the CDR3 reads CASSSHTGELFF. The CDR3 DNA is TGTGCCAGCAGCTCTCACACCGGGGAGCTGTTTTTT.